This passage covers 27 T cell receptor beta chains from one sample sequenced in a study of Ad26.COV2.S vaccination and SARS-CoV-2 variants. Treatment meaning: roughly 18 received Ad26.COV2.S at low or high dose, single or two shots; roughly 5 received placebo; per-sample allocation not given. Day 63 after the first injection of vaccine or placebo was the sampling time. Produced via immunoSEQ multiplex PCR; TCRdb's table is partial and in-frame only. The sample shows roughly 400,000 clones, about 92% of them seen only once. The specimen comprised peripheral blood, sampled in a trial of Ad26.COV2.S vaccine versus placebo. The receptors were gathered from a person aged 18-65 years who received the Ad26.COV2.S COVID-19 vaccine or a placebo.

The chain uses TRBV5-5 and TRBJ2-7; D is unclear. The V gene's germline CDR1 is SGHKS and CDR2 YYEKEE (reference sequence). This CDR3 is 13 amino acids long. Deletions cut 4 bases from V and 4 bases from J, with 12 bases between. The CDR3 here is CASSPDGGYEQYF. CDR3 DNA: TGTGCCAGCAGCCCGGACGGTGGATACGAGCAGTACTTC.

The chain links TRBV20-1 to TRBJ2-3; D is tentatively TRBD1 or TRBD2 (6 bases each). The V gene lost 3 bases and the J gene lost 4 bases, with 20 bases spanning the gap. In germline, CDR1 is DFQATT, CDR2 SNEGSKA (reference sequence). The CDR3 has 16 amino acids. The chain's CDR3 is CSASRASVRGADTQYF. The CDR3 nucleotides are TGCAGTGCTAGTAGGGCTAGCGTAAGGGGGGCAGATACGCAGTATTTT.

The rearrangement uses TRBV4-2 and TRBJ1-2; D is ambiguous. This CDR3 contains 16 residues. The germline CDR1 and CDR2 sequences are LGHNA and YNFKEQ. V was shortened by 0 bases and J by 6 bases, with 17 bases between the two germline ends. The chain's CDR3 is CASSQEKVAPPDGYTF. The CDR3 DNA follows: TGTGCCAGCAGCCAAGAAAAGGTCGCGCCCCCGGATGGCTACACCTTC.

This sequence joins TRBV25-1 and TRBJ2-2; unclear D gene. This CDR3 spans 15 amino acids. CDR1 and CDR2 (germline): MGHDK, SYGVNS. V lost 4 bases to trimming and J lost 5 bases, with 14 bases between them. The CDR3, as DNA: TGTGCCAGCAGTGTCACGGGCAGGCGAACCGGGGAGCTGTTTTTT. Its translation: CASSVTGRRTGELFF.

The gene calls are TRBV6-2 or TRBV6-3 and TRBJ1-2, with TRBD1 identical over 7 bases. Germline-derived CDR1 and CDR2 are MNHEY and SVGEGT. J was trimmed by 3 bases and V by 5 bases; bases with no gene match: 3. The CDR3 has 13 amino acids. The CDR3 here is CASSLDRDYGYTF. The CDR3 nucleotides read TGTGCCAGCAGTCTAGACAGGGACTATGGCTACACCTTC.

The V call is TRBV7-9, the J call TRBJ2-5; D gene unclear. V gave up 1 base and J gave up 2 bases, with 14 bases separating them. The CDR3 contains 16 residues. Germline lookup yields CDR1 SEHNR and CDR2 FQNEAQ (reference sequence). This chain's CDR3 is CASSLVRQLGQETQYF. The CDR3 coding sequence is TGTGCCAGCAGCTTAGTAAGGCAGTTAGGACAAGAGACCCAGTACTTC.

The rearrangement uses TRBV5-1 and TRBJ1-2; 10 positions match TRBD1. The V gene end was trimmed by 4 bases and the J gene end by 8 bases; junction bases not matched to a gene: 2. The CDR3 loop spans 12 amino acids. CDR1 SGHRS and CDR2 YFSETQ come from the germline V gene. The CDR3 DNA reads TGCGCCAGCAGCCCGGACAGGGGGGGCTACACCTTC. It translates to CASSPDRGGYTF.

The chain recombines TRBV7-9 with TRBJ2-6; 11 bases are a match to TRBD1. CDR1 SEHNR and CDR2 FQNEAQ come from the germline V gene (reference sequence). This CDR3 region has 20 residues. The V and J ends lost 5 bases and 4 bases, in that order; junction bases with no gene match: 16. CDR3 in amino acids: CASSTRPTGTGGTGANVLTF. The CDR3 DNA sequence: TGTGCCAGCAGCACCAGACCTACCGGGACAGGGGGTACGGGGGCCAACGTCCTGACTTTC.

This CDR3 is CASSFDRIPYEPYF. The CDR3 nucleotides are TGTGCCAGCAGCTTCGACAGGATCCCATACGAGCCCTACTTC. The rearrangement links TRBV7-2 to TRBJ2-7, with D perhaps TRBD1 (6 bases). The CDR3 is 14 residues long. Between the trimmed V and J ends, which lost 3 bases and 13 bases, there was a span of 22 bases. Germline-derived CDR1 and CDR2 are SGHTA and FQGNSA. Drawing the rest from reference TRBV7-2 and TRBJ2-7, the complete variable domain is GAGVSQSPSNKVTEKGKDVELRCDPISGHTALYWYRQSLGQGLEFLIYFQGNSAPDKSGLPSDRFSAERTGGSVSTLTIQRTQQEDSAVYLCASSFDRIPYEPYFGPGTRLTVT.

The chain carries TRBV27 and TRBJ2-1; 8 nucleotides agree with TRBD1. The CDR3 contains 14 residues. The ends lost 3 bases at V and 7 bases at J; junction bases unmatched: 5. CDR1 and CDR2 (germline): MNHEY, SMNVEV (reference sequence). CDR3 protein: CASSLAGGHNEQFF. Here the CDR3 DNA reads TGTGCCAGCAGTTTGGCAGGGGGCCATAATGAGCAGTTCTTC.

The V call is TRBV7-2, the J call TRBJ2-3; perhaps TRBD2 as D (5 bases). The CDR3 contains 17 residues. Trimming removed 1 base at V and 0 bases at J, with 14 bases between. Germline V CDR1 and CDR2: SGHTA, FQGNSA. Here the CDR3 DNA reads TGTGCCAGCAGCTTAGGGGTTATAGCGATTAGCACAGATACGCAGTATTTT. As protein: CASSLGVIAISTDTQYF.

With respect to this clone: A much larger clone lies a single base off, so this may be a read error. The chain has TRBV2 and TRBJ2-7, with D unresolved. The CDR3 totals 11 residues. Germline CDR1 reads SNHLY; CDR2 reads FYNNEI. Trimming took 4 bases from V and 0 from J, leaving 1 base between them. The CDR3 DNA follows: TGTGCCAGCAGTGTCTCCTACGAGCAGTACTTC. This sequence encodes CASSVSYEQYF.

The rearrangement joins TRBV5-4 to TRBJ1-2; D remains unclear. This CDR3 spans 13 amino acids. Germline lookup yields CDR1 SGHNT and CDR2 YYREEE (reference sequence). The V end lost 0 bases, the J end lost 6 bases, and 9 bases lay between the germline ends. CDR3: CASSLDTIDGYTF. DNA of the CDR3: TGTGCCAGCAGCTTGGACACGATAGATGGCTACACCTTC.

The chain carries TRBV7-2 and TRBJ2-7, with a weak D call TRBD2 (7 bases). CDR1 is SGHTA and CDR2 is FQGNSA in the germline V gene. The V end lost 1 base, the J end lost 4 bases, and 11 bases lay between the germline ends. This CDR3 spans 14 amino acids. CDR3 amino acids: CASSLEGGLYEQYF. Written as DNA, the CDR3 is TGTGCCAGCAGCTTAGAGGGGGGGCTGTACGAGCAGTACTTC.

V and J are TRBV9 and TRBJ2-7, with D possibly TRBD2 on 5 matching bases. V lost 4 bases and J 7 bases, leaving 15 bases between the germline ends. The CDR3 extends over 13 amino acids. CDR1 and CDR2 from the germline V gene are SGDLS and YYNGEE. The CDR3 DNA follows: TGTGCCAGCAGCCCCCCAGGACTGGGGGAGCAGTACTTC. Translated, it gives CASSPPGLGEQYF.

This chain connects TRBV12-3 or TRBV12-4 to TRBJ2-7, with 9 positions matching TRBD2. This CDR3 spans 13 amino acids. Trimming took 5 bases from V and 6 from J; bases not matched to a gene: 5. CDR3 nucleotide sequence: TGTGCCAGCAGTCCGAAACTAGCGGGCGAGCAGTACTTC. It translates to CASSPKLAGEQYF.

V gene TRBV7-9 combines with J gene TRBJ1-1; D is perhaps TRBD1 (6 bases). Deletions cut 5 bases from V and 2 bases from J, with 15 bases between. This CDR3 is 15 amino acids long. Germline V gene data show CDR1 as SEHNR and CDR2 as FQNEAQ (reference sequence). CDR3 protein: CASSTYADRNTEAFF. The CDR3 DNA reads TGTGCCAGCAGCACCTATGCGGACAGAAACACTGAAGCTTTCTTT.

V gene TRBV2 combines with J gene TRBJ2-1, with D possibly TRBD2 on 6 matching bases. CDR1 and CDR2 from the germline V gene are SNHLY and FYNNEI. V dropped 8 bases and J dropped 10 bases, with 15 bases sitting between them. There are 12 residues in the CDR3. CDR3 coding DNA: TGTGCCAGCGTCTCCGGTGGGAGGGAGCAGTTCTTC. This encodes CASVSGGREQFF.

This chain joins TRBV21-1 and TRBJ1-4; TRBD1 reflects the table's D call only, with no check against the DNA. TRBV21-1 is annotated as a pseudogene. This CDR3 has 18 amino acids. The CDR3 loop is CASSKVILGTGDNEKLFF. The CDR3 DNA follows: TGTGCCAGCAGCAAAGTGATCCTCGGGACAGGGGACAATGAAAAACTGTTTTTT.

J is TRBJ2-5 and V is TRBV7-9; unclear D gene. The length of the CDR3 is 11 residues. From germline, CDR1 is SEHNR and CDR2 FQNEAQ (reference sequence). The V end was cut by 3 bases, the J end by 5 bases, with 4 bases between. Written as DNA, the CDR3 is TGTGCCAGCAGCTTCAGGGAGACCCAGTACTTC. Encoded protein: CASSFRETQYF.

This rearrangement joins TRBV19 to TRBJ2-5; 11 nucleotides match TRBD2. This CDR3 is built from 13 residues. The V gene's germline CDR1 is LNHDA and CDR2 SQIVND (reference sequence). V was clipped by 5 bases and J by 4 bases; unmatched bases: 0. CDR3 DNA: TGTGCCAGTAGTGGACTAGCGGGAGAGACCCAGTACTTC. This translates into CASSGLAGETQYF.

Written as DNA, the CDR3 is TGTGCCATCAGTGAGGTGACAGGGAACACTGAAGCTTTCTTT. As protein: CAISEVTGNTEAFF. This chain uses TRBV10-3 with TRBJ1-1, with D possibly matching TRBD1 (6 bases). The V gene's germline CDR1 is ENHRY and CDR2 SYGVKD. The germline V and J ends were trimmed by 2 bases and 1 base, with 8 bases remaining between them. The CDR3 has 14 residues.

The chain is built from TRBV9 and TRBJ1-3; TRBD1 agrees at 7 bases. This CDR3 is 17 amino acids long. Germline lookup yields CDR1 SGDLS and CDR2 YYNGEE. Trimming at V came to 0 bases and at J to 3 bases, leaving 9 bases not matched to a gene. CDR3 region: CASSVAPTGASGNTIYF. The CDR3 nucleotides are TGTGCCAGCAGCGTAGCCCCCACAGGGGCTAGTGGAAACACCATATATTTT. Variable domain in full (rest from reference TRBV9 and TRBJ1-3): DSGVTQTPKHLITATGQRVTLRCSPRSGDLSVYWYQQSLDQGLQFLIQYYNGEERAKGNILERFSAQQFPDLHSELNLSSLELGDSALYFCASSVAPTGASGNTIYFGEGSWLTVV.

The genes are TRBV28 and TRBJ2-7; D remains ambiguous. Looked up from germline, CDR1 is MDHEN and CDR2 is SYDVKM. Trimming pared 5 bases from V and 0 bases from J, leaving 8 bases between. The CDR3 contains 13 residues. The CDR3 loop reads CASSPIPSYEQYF. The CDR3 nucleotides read TGTGCCAGCAGTCCGATCCCCTCCTACGAGCAGTACTTC.

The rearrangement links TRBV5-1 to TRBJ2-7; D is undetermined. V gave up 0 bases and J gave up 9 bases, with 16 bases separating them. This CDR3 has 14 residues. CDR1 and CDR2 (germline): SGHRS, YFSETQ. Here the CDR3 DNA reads TGCGCCAGCAGCTTGGAGGGTGGGGTGAGATGGCAGTACTTC. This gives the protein CASSLEGGVRWQYF.

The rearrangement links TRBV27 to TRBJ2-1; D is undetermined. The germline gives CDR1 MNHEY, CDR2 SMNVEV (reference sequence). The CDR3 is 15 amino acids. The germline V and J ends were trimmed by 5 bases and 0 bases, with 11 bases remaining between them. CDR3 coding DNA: TGTGCCAGCAGTGTCACTTGGAGCTCCTACAATGAGCAGTTCTTC. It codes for CASSVTWSSYNEQFF.

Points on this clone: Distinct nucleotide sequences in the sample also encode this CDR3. In DNA, the CDR3 is TGCGCCAGCAGCTTGGAGGGGGCGGGGGATACGCAGTATTTT. Its translation is CASSLEGAGDTQYF. The gene calls are TRBV5-1 and TRBJ2-3; perhaps TRBD1 as D (7 bases). The germline gives CDR1 SGHRS, CDR2 YFSETQ. V shed 0 bases and J shed 6 bases, with 11 bases lying between them. The CDR3 consists of 14 residues.